This T cell receptor (beta chain) was captured in a study of regulatory T cells in long-lasting Graves disease. Time point indicated: newly diagnosed GD, antithyroid drugs for less than 3 months. PBMC-extracted RNA yielded the TCR library. The authors built TCR beta libraries using iRepertoire HTBI primers and Arm-PCR of CDR3 regions. Per the authors' pipeline: In the combined samples, under 80 TRBV and 14 to 15 TRBJ segments were identified. One entry per CDR3 protein, called by TCRdb with MiXCR from the multiplex PCR reads. For this entry, the V and J calls and clone size follow TCRdb and not the study's own pipeline. Here the sample spans about 540,000 distinct CDR3 sequences, 13% being singletons. Germline-derived CDR1 and CDR2 are SGHTA and FQGNSA. The CDR3 totals 16 residues. V lost 5 bases and J 0 bases, leaving 14 bases between the germline ends. This clonotype has at least ten counts. The data also belong to a second study, concerning T cells in Graves' hyperthyroidism and ophthalmopathy. Turning to that study: The model foresaw ophthalmopathy a median roughly 6 months prior to onset.

The material sequenced was peripheral blood mononuclear cells (PBMCs), taken at new diagnosis, from a patient treated with antithyroid drugs. The V gene is TRBV7-2, the J gene TRBJ2-1; D gene unclear. The origin of this receptor is a man younger than 45 with Graves disease. The CDR3 protein is CASSLSGASSYNEQFF. As DNA, the CDR3 is TGTGCCAGCAGCCTGTCGGGCGCCAGCTCCTACAATGAGCAGTTCTTC. The variable domain in full, completed from reference TRBV7-2 and TRBJ2-1, reads GAGVSQSPSNKVTEKGKDVELRCDPISGHTALYWYRQSLGQGLEFLIYFQGNSAPDKSGLPSDRFSAERTGGSVSTLTIQRTQQEDSAVYLCASSLSGASSYNEQFFGPGTRLTVL.